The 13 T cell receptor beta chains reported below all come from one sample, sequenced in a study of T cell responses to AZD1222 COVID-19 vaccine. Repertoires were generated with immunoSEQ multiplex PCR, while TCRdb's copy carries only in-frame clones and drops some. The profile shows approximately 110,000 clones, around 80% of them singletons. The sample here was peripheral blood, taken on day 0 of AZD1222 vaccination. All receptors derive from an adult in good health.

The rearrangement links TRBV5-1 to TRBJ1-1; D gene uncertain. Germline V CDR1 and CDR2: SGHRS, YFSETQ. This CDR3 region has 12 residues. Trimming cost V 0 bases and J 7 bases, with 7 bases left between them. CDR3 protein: CASSLDTREAFF. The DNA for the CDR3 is TGCGCCAGCAGCTTGGACACGCGTGAAGCTTTCTTT.

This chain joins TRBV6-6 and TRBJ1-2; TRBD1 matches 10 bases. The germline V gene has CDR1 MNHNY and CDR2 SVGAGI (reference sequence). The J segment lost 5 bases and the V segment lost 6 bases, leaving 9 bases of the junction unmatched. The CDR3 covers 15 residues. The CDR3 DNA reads TGTGCCAGCAGCCCTCCGGGGGACAGGGGTTATGGCTACACCTTC. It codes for CASSPPGDRGYGYTF.

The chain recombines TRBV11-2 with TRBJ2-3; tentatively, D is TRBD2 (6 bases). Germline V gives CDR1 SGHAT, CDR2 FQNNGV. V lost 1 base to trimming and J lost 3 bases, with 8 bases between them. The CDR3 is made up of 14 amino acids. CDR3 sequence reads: CASSLVAGTDTQYF. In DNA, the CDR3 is TGTGCCAGCAGCTTAGTGGCGGGGACAGATACGCAGTATTTT.

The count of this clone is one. CDR3 in DNA: TGTGCCAGCAGCTTGGAGGGTTTCGGGGAATATCGTGGCTACACCTTC. Its translation is CASSLEGFGEYRGYTF. The genes are TRBV5-6 and TRBJ1-2; D remains ambiguous. CDR1 is SGHDT, CDR2 YYEEEE, per germline. There are 16 residues in the CDR3. The V and J ends lost 0 bases and 7 bases respectively, with 19 bases between them. Looking up the rest from reference TRBV5-6 and TRBJ1-2 gives the full variable domain: DAGVTQSPTHLIKTRGQQVTLRCSPKSGHDTVSWYQQALGQGPQFIFQYYEEEERQRGNFPDRFSGHQFPNYSSELNVNALLLGDSALYLCASSLEGFGEYRGYTFGSGTRLTVV.

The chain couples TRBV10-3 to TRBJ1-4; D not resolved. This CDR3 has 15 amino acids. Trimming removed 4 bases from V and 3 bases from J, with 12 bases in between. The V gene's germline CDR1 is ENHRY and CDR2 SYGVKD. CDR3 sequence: CAISAQGNSNEKLFF. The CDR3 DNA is TGTGCCATCAGTGCGCAAGGGAACTCTAATGAAAAACTGTTTTTT.

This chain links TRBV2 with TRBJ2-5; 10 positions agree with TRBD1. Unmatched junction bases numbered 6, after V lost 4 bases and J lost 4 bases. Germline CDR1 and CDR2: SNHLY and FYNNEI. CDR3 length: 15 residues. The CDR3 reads CASSGETGGGETQYF. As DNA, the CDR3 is TGTGCCAGCAGTGGCGAGACAGGGGGCGGAGAGACCCAGTACTTC.

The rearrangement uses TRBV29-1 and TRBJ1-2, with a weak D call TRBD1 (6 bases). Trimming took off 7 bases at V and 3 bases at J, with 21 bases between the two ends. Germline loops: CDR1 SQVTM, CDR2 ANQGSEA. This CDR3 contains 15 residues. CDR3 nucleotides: TGCAGCGACCTCCACTTCGGGGGGGGCGACTATGGCTACACCTTC. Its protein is CSDLHFGGGDYGYTF.

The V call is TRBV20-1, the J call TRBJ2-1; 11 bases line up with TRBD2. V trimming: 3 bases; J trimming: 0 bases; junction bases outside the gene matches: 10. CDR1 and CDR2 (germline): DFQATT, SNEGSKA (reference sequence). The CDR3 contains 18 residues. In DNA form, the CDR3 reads TGCAGTGCTAGTTCCGGACTAGCGGGTCGGAGCTCCTACAATGAGCAGTTCTTC. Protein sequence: CSASSGLAGRSSYNEQFF.

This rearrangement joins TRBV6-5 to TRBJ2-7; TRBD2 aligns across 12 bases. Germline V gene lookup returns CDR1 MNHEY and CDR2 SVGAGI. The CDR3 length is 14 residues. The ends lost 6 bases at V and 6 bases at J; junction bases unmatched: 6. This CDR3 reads CASSRGLAGTEQYF. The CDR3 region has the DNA TGTGCCAGCAGCCGCGGACTAGCGGGGACCGAGCAGTACTTC.

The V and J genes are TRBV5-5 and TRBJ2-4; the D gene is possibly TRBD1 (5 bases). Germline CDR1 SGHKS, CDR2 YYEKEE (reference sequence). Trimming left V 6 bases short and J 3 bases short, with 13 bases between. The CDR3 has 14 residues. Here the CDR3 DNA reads TGTGCCAGCATCAAGACAGTCGGCAAAAACATTCAGTACTTC. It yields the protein CASIKTVGKNIQYF. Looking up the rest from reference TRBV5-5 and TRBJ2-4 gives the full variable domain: DAGVTQSPTHLIKTRGQQVTLRCSPISGHKSVSWYQQVLGQGPQFIFQYYEKEERGRGNFPDRFSARQFPNYSSELNVNALLLGDSALYLCASIKTVGKNIQYFGAGTRLSVL.

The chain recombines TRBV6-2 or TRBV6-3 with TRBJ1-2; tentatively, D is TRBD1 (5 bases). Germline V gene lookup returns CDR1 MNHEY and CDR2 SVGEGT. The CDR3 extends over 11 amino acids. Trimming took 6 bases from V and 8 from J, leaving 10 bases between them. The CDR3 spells CASSQGTGYTF. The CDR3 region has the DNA TGTGCCAGCAGCCAGGGAACGGGCTACACCTTC.

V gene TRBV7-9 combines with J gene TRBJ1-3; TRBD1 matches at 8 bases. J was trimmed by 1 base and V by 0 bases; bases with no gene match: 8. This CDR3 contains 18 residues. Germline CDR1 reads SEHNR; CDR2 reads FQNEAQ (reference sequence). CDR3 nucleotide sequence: TGTGCCAGCAGCTTAGCCCGACAGGGGACTCAATCTGGAAACACCATATATTTT. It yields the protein CASSLARQGTQSGNTIYF.

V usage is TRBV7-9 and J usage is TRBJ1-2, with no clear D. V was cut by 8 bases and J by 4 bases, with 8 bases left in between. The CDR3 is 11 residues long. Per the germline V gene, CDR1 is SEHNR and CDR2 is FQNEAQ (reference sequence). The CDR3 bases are TGTGCCAGCTCCACCTTCTATGGCTACACCTTC. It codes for CASSTFYGYTF.